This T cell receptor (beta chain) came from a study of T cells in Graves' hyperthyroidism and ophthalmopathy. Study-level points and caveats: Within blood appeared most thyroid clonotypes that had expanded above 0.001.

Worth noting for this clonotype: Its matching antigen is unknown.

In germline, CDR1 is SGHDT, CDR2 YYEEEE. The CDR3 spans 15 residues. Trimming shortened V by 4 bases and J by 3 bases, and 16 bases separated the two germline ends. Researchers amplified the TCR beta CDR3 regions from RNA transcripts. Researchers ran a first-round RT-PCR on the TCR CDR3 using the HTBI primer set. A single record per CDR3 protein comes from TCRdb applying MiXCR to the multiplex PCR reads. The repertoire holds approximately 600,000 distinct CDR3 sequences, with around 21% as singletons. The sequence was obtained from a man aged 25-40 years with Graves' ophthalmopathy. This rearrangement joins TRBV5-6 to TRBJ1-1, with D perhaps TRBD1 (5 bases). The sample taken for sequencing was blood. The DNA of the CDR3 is TGTGCCAGCAGCCGAGGTGGACGGGGCTACACTGAAGCTTTCTTT. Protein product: CASSRGGRGYTEAFF.